The source of this T cell receptor beta chain is a study of radiation and T cells in renal cell carcinoma. Within the sample, this clone is medium-sized (0.01 to 0.1%). Its antigen is unknown. Germline V CDR1 and CDR2: MNHEY, SVGAGI. This CDR3 comprises 15 residues. V lost 5 bases to trimming and J lost 4 bases, with 16 bases between them. Stated time point: blood 4 weeks post-SBRT, at nephrectomy. Treatment reported: 15 Gy SBRT to primary tumor, nephrectomy 4 weeks later. Nephrectomy followed 15 Gy stereotactic body radiation by 4 weeks. Clear cell pathology was present in this patient's renal cell carcinoma. Study-wide results and limits: Baseline intratumoral clonotype presence is unknown without pretreatment biopsies. From baseline, blood top tumor clonotypes peaked at 2 weeks post-radiation.

Produced via immunoSEQ multiplex PCR; TCRdb's table is partial and in-frame only. The data hold around 74,000 clones, with approximately 87% observed a single time. This receptor was identified in a woman aged 55-70 years with renal cell carcinoma. Material: blood, obtained from a patient whose treatment included radiotherapy and nephrectomy. The chain employs TRBV6-5 and TRBJ2-3; the D gene is possibly TRBD2 (5 bases). CDR3 in DNA: TGTGCCAGCAGTATCATGGACGGGATGGCAGATACGCAGTATTTT. Translating it yields CASSIMDGMADTQYF.